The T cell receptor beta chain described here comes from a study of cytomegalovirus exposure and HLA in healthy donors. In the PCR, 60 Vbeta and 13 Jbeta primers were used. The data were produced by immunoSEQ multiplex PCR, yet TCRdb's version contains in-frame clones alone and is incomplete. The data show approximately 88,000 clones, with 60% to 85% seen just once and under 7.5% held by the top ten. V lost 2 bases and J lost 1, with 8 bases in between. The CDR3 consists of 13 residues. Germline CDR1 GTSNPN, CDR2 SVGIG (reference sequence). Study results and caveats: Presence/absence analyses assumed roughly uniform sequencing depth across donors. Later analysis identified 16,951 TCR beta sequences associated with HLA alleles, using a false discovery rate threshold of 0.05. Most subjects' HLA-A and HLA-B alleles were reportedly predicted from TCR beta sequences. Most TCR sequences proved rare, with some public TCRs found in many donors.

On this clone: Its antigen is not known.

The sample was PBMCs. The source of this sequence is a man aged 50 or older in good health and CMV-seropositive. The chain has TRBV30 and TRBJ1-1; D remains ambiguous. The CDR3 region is CAWSLTQNTEAFF. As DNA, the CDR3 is TGTGCCTGGAGTCTTACACAGAACACTGAAGCTTTCTTT.